A selection of T cell receptor beta chains follows, all from one sample in a study of early T cells in non-severe SARS-CoV-2 infection. TCRdb re-analysed the 5' RACE reads in MiXCR, keeping a single row per CDR3 protein. The data show roughly 100,000 distinct CDR3 sequences, less than 15% seen once. Sample: whole blood. The receptor source for this set is an adult who was a healthcare worker with PCR-confirmed SARS-CoV-2 infection or an uninfected control (not recorded which). Each CDR3 is given with its conserved first and last residue. The D gene is left open where the match is weak. Part of the rows lack a size; the others show once, few, many or a class for expanded clones.

>TRBJ1-3|TRBV29-1|.|many
CSVRVQSGNTIYF
TGCAGCGTTCGCGTCCAATCTGGAAACACCATATATTTT
>TRBJ1-2|TRBV20-1|.|.
CSAGVDGPYGYTF
TGCAGTGCGGGGGTGGACGGCCCTTATGGCTACACCTTC
>TRBJ2-6|TRBV19|.|many
CASTSGANVLTF
TGTGCCAGTACGAGTGGGGCCAACGTCCTGACTTTC
>TRBJ1-5|TRBV15|.|many
CATSRGGDQPQHF
TGTGCCACCAGCAGAGGCGGGGATCAGCCCCAGCATTTT
>TRBJ2-1|TRBV11-2|.|few
CASSPWGGPYNEQFF
TGTGCCAGCAGCCCATGGGGCGGGCCCTACAATGAGCAGTTCTTC
>TRBJ2-3|TRBV4-3|TRBD2|many
CASSQDRMASGVRDTQYF
TGCGCCAGCAGCCAAGATAGGATGGCTAGCGGGGTGAGAGATACGCAGTATTTT
>TRBJ2-4|TRBV5-4|.|.
CASSDGGTVAKNIQYF
TGTGCCAGCAGCGACGGGGGAACAGTCGCCAAAAACATTCAGTACTTC
>TRBJ2-7|TRBV29-1|TRBD2|.
CSVSFTGGEQYF
TGCAGCGTTTCCTTCACGGGAGGGGAGCAGTACTTC
>TRBJ2-3|TRBV18|.|many
CASSPPSTDTQYF
TGTGCCAGCTCACCCCCCAGCACAGATACGCAGTATTTT
>TRBJ2-3|TRBV6-4|.|few
CASSPGPQADTQYF
TGTGCCAGCAGTCCGGGACCCCAGGCAGATACGCAGTATTTT
>TRBJ2-7|TRBV25-1|TRBD1|.
CASSEGQGVYEQYF
TGTGCCAGCAGTGAAGGACAGGGCGTATACGAGCAGTACTTC
>TRBJ2-5|TRBV2|TRBD1|many
CASHIRDSYQETQYF
TGTGCCAGCCACATCCGGGACAGCTACCAAGAGACCCAGTACTTC
>TRBJ2-2|TRBV7-2|.|.
CACQTLRAGELFF
TGTGCCTGCCAGACCCTCCGTGCCGGGGAGCTGTTTTTT
>TRBJ2-3|TRBV14|.|.
CASSDLTDTQYF
TGTGCCAGCAGCGACCTCACAGATACGCAGTATTTT
>TRBJ1-1|TRBV7-3|.|few
CASSPKRGSRTEAFF
TGTGCCAGCAGCCCCAAACGCGGCAGTAGGACTGAAGCTTTCTTT
>TRBJ2-2|TRBV2|.|.
CASKASNTGELFF
TGTGCCAGCAAGGCCTCTAACACCGGGGAGCTGTTTTTT
>TRBJ1-2|TRBV6-2/TRBV6-3|.|many
CASTQGIPLGNGYTF
TGTGCCAGCACCCAGGGAATCCCCCTAGGGAATGGCTACACCTTC
>TRBJ2-5|TRBV6-2/TRBV6-3|.|.
CASSYSAGFKGSETQYF
TGTGCCAGCAGTTACTCGGCAGGGTTTAAAGGTTCGGAGACCCAGTACTTC
>TRBJ2-5|TRBV12-3/TRBV12-4|TRBD1|.
CASTPSRSGQGAILGETQYF
TGTGCCAGCACCCCATCCCGCTCAGGACAGGGGGCTATCTTAGGAGAGACCCAGTACTTC
>TRBJ2-5|TRBV18|TRBD1|many
CASFRTGQETQYF
TGTGCCAGCTTCCGGACAGGACAAGAGACCCAGTACTTC
>TRBJ2-7|TRBV28|TRBD2|few
CASSPLDQRGSDEQYF
TGTGCCAGCAGTCCCCTTGACCAGCGGGGGTCCGACGAGCAGTACTTC
>TRBJ2-3|TRBV25-1|.|many
CASSAGRITSTDTQYF
TGTGCCAGCAGTGCCGGGCGGATAACTAGCACAGATACGCAGTATTTT
>TRBJ2-2|TRBV28|TRBD1|few
CASRGDRVPGELFF
TGTGCCAGCAGGGGGGACAGGGTCCCCGGGGAGCTGTTTTTT
>TRBJ2-7|TRBV5-1|.|.
CASKGNYEQYF
TGCGCCAGCAAGGGTAACTACGAGCAGTACTTC
>TRBJ2-3|TRBV6-1|TRBD1|many
CATTRRDRQTPKDTSTDTQYF
TGTGCCACAACTCGGCGGGACAGGCAAACCCCAAAGGATACTAGCACAGATACGCAGTATTTT
>TRBJ1-1|TRBV28|.|.
CASSLQLTNTEAFF
TGTGCCAGCAGTTTACAACTTACGAACACTGAAGCTTTCTTT
>TRBJ1-2|TRBV27|TRBD1|.
CASSPRDRGLVGYTF
TGTGCCAGCAGTCCACGGGACAGGGGGTTGGTAGGCTACACCTTC
>TRBJ1-5|TRBV11-2|.|few
CASSFNLNQPQHF
TGTGCCAGCAGCTTCAATCTTAATCAGCCCCAGCATTTT
>TRBJ2-7|TRBV28|TRBD2|many
CASKLAGTYEQYF
TGTGCCAGCAAACTAGCGGGGACGTACGAGCAGTACTTC
>TRBJ2-4|TRBV6-2/TRBV6-3|TRBD2|many
CASSYRAGGPRNIQYF
TGTGCCAGCAGTTACAGAGCGGGGGGGCCGAGAAACATTCAGTACTTC
>TRBJ2-1|TRBV7-6|TRBD2|many
CASSPLGLSGGANNEQFF
TGTGCCAGCAGCCCCTTGGGGCTTAGCGGGGGGGCCAACAATGAGCAGTTCTTC
>TRBJ1-5|TRBV7-9|.|.
CASSLEDGSNQPQHF
TGTGCCAGCAGCTTAGAAGACGGTAGCAATCAGCCCCAGCATTTT
>TRBJ1-2|TRBV5-1|TRBD1|many
CASSLTADRASGGYTF
TGCGCCAGCAGCCTTACGGCCGACAGGGCGAGCGGCGGCTACACCTTC
>TRBJ2-1|TRBV11-2|.|.
CASSLQTSTNEQFF
TGTGCCAGCAGCTTACAGACCTCTACCAATGAGCAGTTCTTC
>TRBJ1-2|TRBV4-2|.|.
CASSSSATDRYGYTF
TGTGCCAGCAGCTCCTCCGCGACGGATCGCTATGGCTACACCTTC
>TRBJ1-1|TRBV20-1|.|many
CSARDLYRVNTEAFF
TGCAGTGCTAGAGATCTTTACAGGGTGAACACTGAAGCTTTCTTT
>TRBJ2-6|TRBV20-1|.|.
CSARDSRANVLTF
TGCAGTGCTAGAGACAGCCGGGCCAACGTCCTGACTTTC
>TRBJ2-1|TRBV20-1|.|few
CSAREANLNEQFF
TGCAGTGCTAGAGAGGCCAACCTCAATGAGCAGTTCTTC
>TRBJ1-3|TRBV2|TRBD1|many
CASSLGQASGNTIYF
TGTGCCAGCAGCTTGGGACAGGCCTCTGGAAACACCATATATTTT
>TRBJ2-6|TRBV5-1|.|many
CASSLGANVLTF
TGCGCCAGCAGCTTGGGGGCCAACGTCCTGACTTTC
>TRBJ2-3|TRBV5-6|.|.
CASSLSREDTQYF
TGTGCCAGCAGCTTGTCCAGGGAGGATACGCAGTATTTT
>TRBJ1-1|TRBV10-2|.|few
CASSHPGVPMNTEAFF
TGCGCCAGCAGCCATCCAGGGGTCCCTATGAACACTGAAGCTTTCTTT
>TRBJ2-7|TRBV29-1|.|many
CSASGPPTYEQYF
TGCAGCGCCTCAGGGCCCCCAACCTACGAGCAGTACTTC
>TRBJ2-1|TRBV3-1|.|.
CASSQQLASSLFEQFF
TGTGCCAGCAGCCAGCAGCTAGCTAGCTCCCTTTTTGAGCAGTTCTTC
>TRBJ2-7|TRBV2|TRBD2|few
CASSRDYQAYEQYF
TGTGCCAGCAGTCGGGACTACCAGGCCTACGAGCAGTACTTC
>TRBJ2-2|TRBV20-1|TRBD1|few
CSARPGQAHTGELFF
TGCAGTGCTAGACCGGGACAGGCTCATACCGGGGAGCTGTTTTTT
>TRBJ1-6|TRBV20-1|.|.
CSARMGGGFNSPLHF
TGCAGTGCTAGGATGGGAGGGGGGTTTAATTCACCCCTCCACTTT
>TRBJ2-3|TRBV7-9|.|few
CASSLPTSKGDTQYF
TGTGCCAGCAGCTTACCGACTAGTAAGGGAGATACGCAGTATTTT
>TRBJ2-7|TRBV3-1|.|many
CASSQGTSRTGKQYF
TGTGCCAGCAGCCAAGGAACGTCACGAACGGGGAAGCAGTACTTC
>TRBJ1-2|TRBV3-1|.|many
CASSHRIRVGDYGYTF
TGTGCCAGCAGCCACCGGATCCGAGTCGGAGATTATGGCTACACCTTC
>TRBJ1-5|TRBV27|TRBD1|.
CASSPDLTGANQPQHF
TGTGCCAGCAGTCCGGACCTGACAGGGGCCAATCAGCCCCAGCATTTT
>TRBJ2-3|TRBV5-1|TRBD1|.
CASSSETGGSPDTQYF
TGCGCCAGCAGCTCCGAAACAGGGGGCTCCCCAGATACGCAGTATTTT